Presented here are 13 T cell receptor beta chains from one specimen sequenced in a study of blood T cell repertoires in COVID-19. The method was immunoSEQ multiplex PCR; TCRdb's version includes in-frame clones alone and lacks a portion of them. This table holds some 150,000 clones, approximately 88% found once. Sequenced input: peripheral blood. Receptors originate from a woman aged 45-65 years with acute or convalescent COVID-19.

This clone turned up a few times. This chain connects TRBV11-2 to TRBJ2-3; TRBD1 matches 9 bases. Germline CDR1 SGHAT, CDR2 FQNNGV. The CDR3 extends over 16 amino acids. The ends lost 7 bases at V and 6 bases at J; junction bases unmatched: 14. CDR3 DNA: TGTGCCAGCATCCTAGGGGGCACAGGGGGCGCGGATACGCAGTATTTT. This gives the protein CASILGGTGGADTQYF. Using reference TRBV11-2 and TRBJ2-3 for the parts outside the CDR3, the full variable domain is EAGVAQSPRYKIIEKRQSVAFWCNPISGHATLYWYQQILGQGPKLLIQFQNNGVVDDSQLPKDRFSAERLKGVDSTLKIQPAKLEDSAVYLCASILGGTGGADTQYFGPGTRLTVL.

This clone was counted ten times or more. The chain uses TRBV12-2 and TRBJ1-3. TRBV12-2 is designated a pseudogene. The CDR3 consists of 19 residues. CDR3 amino acids: CASRTPSRRDTNSGNTIYF. CDR3 nucleotide sequence: TGTGCAAGTCGCACCCCAAGCCGACGAGATACTAACTCTGGAAACACCATATATTTT.

This rearrangement joins TRBV7-2 to TRBJ1-2; maybe TRBD1 (6 bases). The CDR3 loop spans 15 amino acids. Germline V gene sequence: CDR1 SGHTA, CDR2 FQGNSA. The V end was cut by 5 bases, the J end by 2 bases, with 15 bases between. CDR3 amino acids: CASSLPQGVNYGYTF. CDR3 in DNA: TGTGCCAGCAGCCTACCACAGGGAGTAAACTATGGCTACACCTTC.

The chain recombines TRBV6-5 with TRBJ2-1; perhaps TRBD2 as D (6 bases). Germline assignment: CDR1 MNHEY and CDR2 SVGAGI. The CDR3 runs 13 residues. V was clipped by 5 bases and J by 9 bases, with 14 bases between them. CDR3 sequence reads: CASSPGLPGEQFF. DNA of the CDR3: TGTGCCAGCAGTCCGGGACTCCCCGGTGAGCAGTTCTTC.

This clone has only one observation. The chain carries TRBV10-3 and TRBJ2-7; a weak D match, TRBD2 (7 bases). This CDR3 is built from 13 residues. Trimming shortened V by 4 bases and J by 4 bases, and 11 bases separated the two germline ends. The germline V gene encodes CDR1 ENHRY and CDR2 SYGVKD. The CDR3 bases are TGTGCCATCAGTGGGGGGGGGCCATACGAGCAGTACTTC. Protein product: CAISGGGPYEQYF.

The genes are TRBV28 and TRBJ2-1, with 7 bases matching TRBD2. Unmatched junction bases numbered 11, after V lost 7 bases and J lost 5 bases. Per the germline V gene, CDR1 is MDHEN and CDR2 is SYDVKM. The CDR3 is 15 amino acids. The CDR3 DNA reads as TGTGCCAGCAAAATCTTCCGGGACTACAACAATGAGCAGTTCTTC. Protein sequence: CASKIFRDYNNEQFF.

The chain links TRBV30 to TRBJ2-7; perhaps TRBD2 as D (6 bases). The germline V gene encodes CDR1 GTSNPN and CDR2 SVGIG (reference sequence). The germline V and J ends were trimmed by 6 bases and 2 bases, with 11 bases remaining between them. This CDR3 has 12 amino acids. The CDR3 sequence: CACGSYTYEQYF. DNA of the CDR3: TGTGCCTGCGGGAGTTACACCTACGAGCAGTACTTC. Variable domain in full (rest from reference TRBV30 and TRBJ2-7): SQTIHQWPATLVQPVGSPLSLECTVEGTSNPNLYWYRQAAGRGLQLLFYSVGIGQISSEVPQNLSASRPQDRQFILSSKKLLLSDSGFYLCACGSYTYEQYFGPGTRLTVT.

The rearrangement joins TRBV7-9 to TRBJ1-1, with D hard to call. Germline CDR1 is SEHNR and CDR2 is FQNEAQ (reference sequence). Trimming pared 6 bases from V and 0 bases from J, leaving 5 bases between. This CDR3 is built from 12 residues. CDR3 nucleotides: TGTGCCAGCAGGTCAATGAACACTGAAGCTTTCTTT. It codes for CASRSMNTEAFF. Full variable domain (missing parts from reference TRBV7-9 and TRBJ1-1): DTGVSQNPRHKITKRGQNVTFRCDPISEHNRLYWYRQTLGQGPEFLTYFQNEAQLEKSRLLSDRFSAERPKGSFSTLEIQRTEQGDSAMYLCASRSMNTEAFFGQGTRLTVV.

The chain carries TRBV24-1 and TRBJ2-3; D perhaps matches TRBD2 (5 bases). The germline CDR1 and CDR2 sequences are KGHDR and SFDVKD. Trimming removed 7 bases from V and 0 bases from J, with 13 bases in between. The CDR3 has 15 amino acids. The CDR3 is CATSDYYPSTDTQYF. CDR3 sequence (DNA): TGTGCCACCAGCGACTATTACCCTAGCACAGATACGCAGTATTTT.

The rearrangement uses TRBV30 and TRBJ2-1; tentatively, D is TRBD2 (6 bases). CDR3 length: 13 amino acids. The germline V gene has CDR1 GTSNPN and CDR2 SVGIG (reference sequence). V was trimmed by 2 bases and J by 7 bases, leaving 12 bases between them. The CDR3 protein is CAWSTGVFNEQFF. CDR3 sequence (DNA): TGTGCCTGGAGTACGGGAGTATTTAATGAGCAGTTCTTC.

The chain couples TRBV9 to TRBJ2-7; the match to TRBD1 covers 10 bases. This CDR3 spans 16 amino acids. Unmatched junction bases numbered 11, after V lost 5 bases and J lost 3 bases. The V gene's germline CDR1 is SGDLS and CDR2 YYNGEE. This CDR3 is CASSAGQGWDYYEQYF. The CDR3 DNA reads as TGTGCCAGCAGTGCGGGACAGGGGTGGGACTACTACGAGCAGTACTTC.

The chain combines TRBV3-1 (or the pseudogene TRBV3-2) with TRBJ2-3; D remains ambiguous. The V gene lost 1 base and the J gene lost 0 bases, with 8 bases spanning the gap. Germline V lookup: CDR1 LGHDT, CDR2 YNNKEL (reference sequence). The CDR3 contains 15 residues. The CDR3 region has the DNA TGTGCCAGCAGCCAAGTAACTGCTAGCACAGATACGCAGTATTTT. Translated: CASSQVTASTDTQYF.

V is TRBV6-5 and J is TRBJ1-1; no definite D call. The ends were cut back, 5 bases at V and 6 bases at J, with 16 bases in the middle. The germline V gene has CDR1 MNHEY and CDR2 SVGAGI. The CDR3 contains 14 residues. The CDR3 coding sequence is TGTGCCAGCAGTCTTCTCGTATCAGGTGCTGAAGCTTTCTTT. Protein sequence: CASSLLVSGAEAFF.